The sequence of this T cell receptor beta chain was determined in a study of shared T cell receptors in the human thymus. This CDR3 has 14 amino acids. V lost 5 bases to trimming and J lost 2 bases, with 13 bases between them. CDR1 and CDR2 (germline): SGHDT, YYEEEE. Method: immunoSEQ multiplex PCR; TCRdb's copy keeps in-frame clones and lacks some. The repertoire holds 55,000 to 75,000 clones, with about 95% as singletons. J is TRBJ2-5 and V is TRBV5-6, with a tentative D call TRBD1 (5 bases). The material sequenced was thymocytes. The receptor comes from a human donor. The CDR3 is CASRGPTAQETQYF. The DNA of the CDR3 is TGTGCCAGCAGAGGTCCGACAGCTCAAGAGACCCAGTACTTC.